Listed here are 6 T cell receptor beta chains from one sample, sequenced in a study of cytomegalovirus exposure and HLA in healthy donors. Assay used: immunoSEQ multiplex PCR; TCRdb lists only in-frame clones, some missing. The top ten clones hold 4% to 5.5% of a sample with tens of thousands of clones, about 94% of them seen once. The specimen was PBMCs. These receptors all stem from a man younger than 35 in good health and CMV-seropositive.

V usage is TRBV7-9 and J usage is TRBJ2-7; perhaps TRBD1 as D (7 bases). The CDR3 length is 16 residues. Trimming took off 5 bases at V and 4 bases at J, with 21 bases between the two ends. Germline assignment: CDR1 SEHNR and CDR2 FQNEAQ (reference sequence). The CDR3 sequence: CASSATGGQMGYEQYF. CDR3 nucleotide sequence: TGTGCCAGCAGCGCTACCGGGGGACAGATGGGATACGAGCAGTACTTC.

The J gene is TRBJ2-1, the V gene TRBV19; no firm D call. The CDR3 extends over 12 amino acids. With 5 bases removed from V and 6 bases from J, the gap between germline ends came to 8 bases. In germline, CDR1 is LNHDA, CDR2 SQIVND (reference sequence). Here the CDR3 reads CASSQYINEQFF. DNA for the CDR3: TGTGCCAGTAGTCAATACATCAATGAGCAGTTCTTC.

The gene calls are TRBV4-2 and TRBJ2-3, with 8 bases identical to TRBD2. In germline, CDR1 is LGHNA, CDR2 YNFKEQ. This CDR3 region has 17 residues. Germline trimming cut 0 bases from V and 0 bases from J; bases unmatched to any gene: 5. The CDR3, as DNA: TGTGCCAGCAGCCAAGATAAACTAGCGGACAGCACAGATACGCAGTATTTT. Translating it yields CASSQDKLADSTDTQYF.

The chain carries TRBV14 and TRBJ2-7; unclear D gene. From germline, CDR1 is SGHDN and CDR2 FVKESK. This CDR3 spans 11 amino acids. Trimming left V 3 bases short and J 5 bases short, with 5 bases between. The CDR3 nucleotides are TGTGCCAGCAGCCATGGAGACGAGCAGTACTTC. Translation: CASSHGDEQYF.

The rearrangement joins TRBV19 to TRBJ1-4; 7 bases map to TRBD1. The ends lost 5 bases at V and 4 bases at J; junction bases unmatched: 7. CDR3 length: 15 amino acids. Germline CDR1 LNHDA, CDR2 SQIVND (reference sequence). CDR3 DNA sequence: TGTGCCAGTAGTCAAAACAGGGGCCATAATGAAAAACTGTTTTTT. Protein sequence: CASSQNRGHNEKLFF.

This chain links TRBV6-5 with TRBJ2-7, with D possibly TRBD2 on 5 matching bases. Germline values: CDR1 MNHEY, CDR2 SVGAGI. V lost 6 bases to trimming and J lost 0 bases, with 6 bases between them. The CDR3 runs 12 residues. DNA for the CDR3: TGTGCCAGCAGCGGACTCTCCTACGAGCAGTACTTC. Translation: CASSGLSYEQYF.